This T cell receptor (beta chain) was documented in a study of shared clonotypes between healthy human individuals. Findings of the study overall: Tissues were not sampled, only blood, and their repertoires likely differ.

Germline V gene data show CDR1 as SGHAT and CDR2 as FQNNGV. This CDR3 is 12 amino acids long. The ends lost 8 bases at V and 5 bases at J; junction bases unmatched: 5. As for this clone: What it recognizes is unknown.

Authors' processing steps: Junction-only sequences without quality scores came from ImmunoSEQ, so filtering differed. The method was immunoSEQ multiplex PCR; TCRdb's version includes in-frame clones alone and lacks a portion of them. The V and J calls and clone size were taken over from that table, and D and trimming were inferred from the DNA. The sample holds hundreds of thousands of clones, roughly four fifths seen once. The clonotype comes from a woman between 35 and 50 years old in good health. Some clones in this sample may be carry-over from other donors' samples. The V gene is TRBV11-2, the J gene TRBJ2-5, with 7 bases aligning to TRBD2. What was sequenced was PBMCs. The CDR3 nucleotides are TGTGCCAGCGGGAGGGTATACGAGACCCAGTACTTC. Its protein product is CASGRVYETQYF.